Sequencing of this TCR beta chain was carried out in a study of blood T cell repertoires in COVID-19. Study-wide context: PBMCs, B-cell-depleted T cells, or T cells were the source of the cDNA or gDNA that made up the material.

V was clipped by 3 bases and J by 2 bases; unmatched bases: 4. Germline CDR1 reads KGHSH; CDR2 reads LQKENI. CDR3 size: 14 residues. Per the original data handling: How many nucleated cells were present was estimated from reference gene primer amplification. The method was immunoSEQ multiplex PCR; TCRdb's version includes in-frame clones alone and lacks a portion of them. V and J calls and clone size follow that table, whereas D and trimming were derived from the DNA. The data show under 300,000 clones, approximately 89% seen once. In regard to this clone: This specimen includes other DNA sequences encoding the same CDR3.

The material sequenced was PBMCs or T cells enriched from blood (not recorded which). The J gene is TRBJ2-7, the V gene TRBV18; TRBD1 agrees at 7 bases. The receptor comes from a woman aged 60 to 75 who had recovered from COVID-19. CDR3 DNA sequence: TGTGCCAGCTCACCCAGACAGGGAACCTACGAGCAGTACTTC. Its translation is CASSPRQGTYEQYF.